This passage covers 16 T cell receptor beta chains from one sample sequenced in a study of T cells in Graves' hyperthyroidism and ophthalmopathy (dated by TCRdb to about 2019). Receptor amplification or capture employed multiplex PCR. The reads were generated on an Illumina HiSeq 2000. Amplification of TCR beta CDR3 regions was carried out from RNA transcripts. A first-round RT-PCR of the TCR CDR3 used the HTBI primer set with the Qiagen OneStep RT-PCR kit. TCRdb ran its own pipeline on the public reads, namely fastp trimming at Q25 and MiXCR clone calling, and kept in-frame beta chains. Every entry covers one CDR3 protein and lists the most common genes and DNA from its rows. The sample table shows approximately 320,000 distinct CDR3 sequences, and roughly 15% are seen once. The top ten clonotypes cover approximately 35% of the sample. Sequencing was performed on blood. The receptors derive from a man in his thirties or forties with Graves' hyperthyroidism.

This chain joins TRBV6-5 and TRBJ1-1; D is ambiguous. CDR3 length equals 13 residues. Germline V CDR1 and CDR2: MNHEY, SVGAGI. V was cut by 0 bases and J by 6 bases, with 8 bases left in between. CDR3 sequence: CASSYSIISEAFF. DNA of the CDR3: TGTGCCAGCAGTTACTCGATTATTTCTGAAGCTTTCTTT.

This clonotype appeared many times. The chain combines TRBV18 with TRBJ2-7; TRBD2 might be the D (5 bases). Trimming cost V 0 bases and J 6 bases, with 12 bases left between them. CDR3 size: 14 residues. Germline values: CDR1 KGHSH, CDR2 LQKENI. CDR3 loop: CASSPPESAAEQYF. For the CDR3, the DNA is TGTGCCAGCTCACCACCGGAGTCAGCGGCCGAGCAGTACTTC.

This clonotype has ten or more counts. The chain recombines TRBV24-1 with TRBJ1-2; a weak D match, TRBD1 (6 bases). V was clipped by 3 bases and J by 8 bases, with 12 bases between them. The CDR3 runs 13 residues. Per the germline V gene, CDR1 is KGHDR and CDR2 is SFDVKD. The DNA of the CDR3 is TGTGCCACCAGTGATGAGGGGGTGAGGGGCTACACCTTC. This codes for CATSDEGVRGYTF.

Many counts were recorded for this clonotype. The chain couples TRBV5-1 to TRBJ2-7; D uncertain. CDR1 SGHRS and CDR2 YFSETQ come from the germline V gene. This CDR3 is 15 amino acids long. V lost 3 bases and J 3 bases, leaving 16 bases between the germline ends. Written as DNA, the CDR3 is TGCGCCAGCAGCTGGAACTCGGGTTCTATCTACGAGCAGTACTTC. It encodes CASSWNSGSIYEQYF.

V gene TRBV27 combines with J gene TRBJ2-7; 14 positions agree with TRBD2. The CDR3 is 15 residues long. The junction had 6 bases not matched to a gene; V was cut back by 5 bases and J by 6 bases. Germline CDR1 is MNHEY and CDR2 is SMNVEV (reference sequence). CDR3 sequence (DNA): TGTGCCAGCAGTCGCGGGACTAGCGGGAGAGGCGAGCAGTACTTC. It yields the protein CASSRGTSGRGEQYF.

This clonotype was counted a few times. CDR3 sequence (DNA): TGTGCCAGCAGCCGAGCCTCGGAGGGTGGAAACACCATATATTTT. It translates to CASSRASEGGNTIYF. The chain links TRBV7-9 to TRBJ1-3; D is unresolved. Germline V gene data show CDR1 as SEHNR and CDR2 as FQNEAQ (reference sequence). The CDR3 loop spans 15 amino acids. Trimming removed 5 bases at V and 3 bases at J, with 14 bases between.

This clonotype was detected ten times or more. This rearrangement joins TRBV2 to TRBJ1-4; maybe TRBD1 (6 bases). The CDR3 totals 14 residues. Germline V gene lookup returns CDR1 SNHLY and CDR2 FYNNEI. V was shortened by 6 bases and J by 8 bases, with 16 bases between the two germline ends. The CDR3 nucleotides read TGTGCCAGCAGGAACAGGGTGGGGAGAGAAAAACTGTTTTTT. This translates into CASRNRVGREKLFF.

Note on this clonotype: A much larger clonotype is one base distant, so this may be a read error. This is likely a read error, given that the CDR3 carries no conserved phenylalanine or tryptophan at its end. The rearrangement uses TRBV27 and TRBJ2-1; weak D call: TRBD2 (6 bases). Germline V gene sequence: CDR1 MNHEY, CDR2 SMNVEV (reference sequence). V lost 4 bases to trimming and J lost 0 bases, with 10 bases between them. The CDR3 is made up of 15 amino acids. CDR3 protein: CASSYSGSSYNEQFL. The CDR3 DNA is TGTGCCAGCAGTTATAGCGGTAGCTCCTACAATGAGCAGTTCCTC.

A word on this clonotype: With a much larger clone just one base away, this may be a read error. The chain has TRBV30 and TRBJ1-2; TRBD1 aligns across 9 bases. Germline CDR1 and CDR2: GTSNPN and SVGIG (reference sequence). The CDR3 length is 15 residues. CDR3 sequence: CAWSPGGTGNYGCTF. The CDR3 DNA reads as TGTGCCTGGAGTCCGGGTGGGACAGGGAACTATGGCTGCACCTTC.

The chain recombines TRBV2 with TRBJ2-3; 10 nucleotides align to TRBD2. The CDR3 has 16 amino acids. The V and J ends lost 6 bases and 1 base, in that order; junction bases with no gene match: 7. CDR1 and CDR2 from the germline V gene are SNHLY and FYNNEI. The CDR3 here is CASSFPGTSGTDTQYF. The CDR3 DNA reads as TGTGCCAGCAGCTTCCCCGGGACTAGCGGCACAGATACGCAGTATTTT.

About this clonotype itself: This sequence may be a read error, since a much larger clone differs from it by one base. The chain joins TRBV6-5 to TRBJ1-4; TRBD1 is a possible D gene (6 bases). V was cut by 4 bases and J by 8 bases, with 14 bases left in between. The CDR3 extends over 14 amino acids. In germline, CDR1 is MNHEY, CDR2 SVGAGI. The CDR3 DNA reads TGTGCCAGCAGTTGGACAGACAAGAGGGAAAAACTGTTTTTT. Residues: CASSWTDKREKLFF.

The V gene is TRBV7-8, the J gene TRBJ2-2, with D perhaps TRBD1 (6 bases). CDR3 length: 15 amino acids. The germline V and J ends were trimmed by 8 bases and 3 bases, with 16 bases remaining between them. Germline V gene lookup returns CDR1 SGHVS and CDR2 FQNEAQ. The CDR3 spells CASRPGTTDTGELFF. The CDR3 nucleotides are TGTGCCAGCCGGCCTGGGACAACGGACACCGGGGAGCTGTTTTTT.

This clonotype has only a few counts. CDR3 DNA: TGTGCCATCAGTGGCAGACTAGCTCACTCCTACGAGCAGTACTTC. Amino acids: CAISGRLAHSYEQYF. The chain is built from TRBV10-3 and TRBJ2-7, with TRBD2 matching over 7 bases. After removal of 4 bases from V and 0 bases from J, the junction contained 6 bases not matched to a gene. The germline V gene encodes CDR1 ENHRY and CDR2 SYGVKD. The CDR3 is 15 amino acids.

The gene calls are TRBV19 and TRBJ1-1, with D unclear. Germline CDR1 LNHDA, CDR2 SQIVND (reference sequence). V dropped 2 bases and J dropped 1 base, with 5 bases sitting between them. The CDR3 spans 13 residues. The chain's CDR3 is CASSIISNTEAFF. The CDR3 DNA follows: TGTGCCAGTAGTATAATCTCGAACACTGAAGCTTTCTTT.

This chain links TRBV3-1 with TRBJ2-1; D tentatively fits TRBD1 or TRBD2 (6 bases each). V gave up 8 bases and J gave up 7 bases, with 21 bases separating them. The CDR3 runs 15 residues. Germline V lookup: CDR1 LGHDT, CDR2 YNNKEL (reference sequence). The CDR3 coding sequence is TGTGCCAGCGCTAATCCGGGGGCGGGGAATAATGAGCAGTTCTTC. Protein sequence: CASANPGAGNNEQFF.

The chain combines TRBV14 with TRBJ2-1; 9 bases fit TRBD2. CDR3 size: 15 residues. V lost 0 bases to trimming and J lost 8 bases; unmatched junction nucleotides: 5. CDR1 SGHDN and CDR2 FVKESK come from the germline V gene. The CDR3 here is CASSQDSGRWYEQFF. In DNA form, the CDR3 reads TGTGCCAGCAGCCAAGACAGCGGGAGGTGGTATGAGCAGTTCTTC.